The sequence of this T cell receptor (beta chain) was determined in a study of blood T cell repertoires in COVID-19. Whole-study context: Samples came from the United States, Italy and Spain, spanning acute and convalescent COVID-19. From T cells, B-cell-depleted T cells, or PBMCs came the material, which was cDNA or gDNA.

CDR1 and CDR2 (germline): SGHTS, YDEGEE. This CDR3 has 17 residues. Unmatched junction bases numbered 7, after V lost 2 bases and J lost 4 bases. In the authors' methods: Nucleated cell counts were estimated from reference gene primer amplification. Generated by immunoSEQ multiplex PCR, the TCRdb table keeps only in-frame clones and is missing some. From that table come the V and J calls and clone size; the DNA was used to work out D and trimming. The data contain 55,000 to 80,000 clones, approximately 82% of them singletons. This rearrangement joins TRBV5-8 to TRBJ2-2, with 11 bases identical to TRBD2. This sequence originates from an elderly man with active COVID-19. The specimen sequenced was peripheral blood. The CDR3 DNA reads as TGTGCCAGCAGCTTTTCCGGGACTAGCGGCTCCACCGGGGAGCTGTTTTTT. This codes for CASSFSGTSGSTGELFF.